Below are 2 T cell receptor beta chains sequenced from a single sample in a study of beta chain features in type 1 diabetes. The isolated RNA, all of it, was reverse transcribed, so expressed TCRB transcripts were what got sequenced. Clones were sequenced by immunoSEQ multiplex PCR, and TCRdb holds only the in-frame ones, with some missing. The sample records about 620,000 clones, 15% to 17% being singletons. The source material was naive CD4+ T cells from blood. These receptors came from a man in his late teens or twenties in good health.

The chain has TRBV7-2 and TRBJ2-3; D ambiguous. Germline loops: CDR1 SGHTA, CDR2 FQGNSA. The CDR3 has 17 amino acids. Trimming took off 2 bases at V and 4 bases at J, with 19 bases between the two ends. The CDR3: CASSLNLLGSGPDTQYF. CDR3 in DNA: TGTGCCAGCAGCTTAAATCTTTTGGGAAGTGGGCCAGATACGCAGTATTTT.

This chain joins TRBV27 and TRBJ2-1, with TRBD2 identical over 11 bases. CDR3 length: 16 residues. Germline CDR1 reads MNHEY; CDR2 reads SMNVEV (reference sequence). J lost 8 bases, V lost 3 bases, and 9 bases had no gene match. CDR3 in DNA: TGTGCCAGCAGTTTTTGGCTAGCGGGAGGACCGCATGAGCAGTTCTTC. Protein product: CASSFWLAGGPHEQFF.